These 20 T cell receptor beta chains were all obtained from the same sample, sequenced in a study of shared clonotypes between healthy human individuals (dated by TCRdb to about 2020). Library construction relied on the immunoSEQ multiplex PCR assay. TCRdb took over this immuneACCESS table, retaining in-frame rearrangements with V and J assigned. Such tables are incomplete; in checked studies, under half of the missing clones stem from an unresolved V gene, and the remainder is unexplained. The sample includes roughly 1,500,000 clones, with nearly 99% observed a single time. The top ten clonotypes cover 0.4% to 0.55% of the sample. The sample comprised naive CD4+ T cells sorted from blood. The sample's cell subset or site, from its label and the paper: CD45RA+ positively selected. The receptors derive from a young man in good health.

This clone was detected once. J is TRBJ1-5 and V is TRBV27, with D unresolved. CDR1 is MNHEY, CDR2 SMNVEV, per germline (reference sequence). This CDR3 is built from 14 residues. V was pared by 3 bases and J by 7 bases, with 13 bases between. CDR3 sequence: CASSFSGGGQPQHF. Here the CDR3 DNA reads TGTGCCAGCAGTTTTTCCGGAGGCGGGCAGCCCCAGCATTTT.

The chain is built from TRBV5-1 and TRBJ2-1; tentatively, D is TRBD2 (5 bases). CDR3 length: 15 amino acids. Germline values: CDR1 SGHRS, CDR2 YFSETQ. V was clipped by 0 bases and J by 8 bases, with 15 bases between them. Here the CDR3 reads CASSLAYSRRHEQFF. Written as DNA, the CDR3 is TGCGCCAGCAGCTTGGCGTATTCCAGGAGGCATGAGCAGTTCTTC.

About this clone itself: Other DNA sequences in this specimen translate into the identical CDR3. The V and J genes are TRBV18 and TRBJ2-7; no clear D. CDR3 length: 11 amino acids. With 2 bases removed from V and 6 bases from J, the gap between germline ends came to 5 bases. Germline V gives CDR1 KGHSH, CDR2 LQKENI. This chain's CDR3 is CASSPEREQYF. CDR3 DNA: TGTGCCAGCTCACCAGAACGCGAGCAGTACTTC. Based on the CDR3 plus reference TRBV18 and TRBJ2-7, the full variable domain is NAGVMQNPRHLVRRRGQEARLRCSPMKGHSHVYWYRQLPEEGLKFMVYLQKENIIDESGMPKERFSAEFPKEGPSILRIQQVVRGDSAAYFCASSPEREQYFGPGTRLTVT.

Comments on this clone: This same CDR3 is encoded by further DNA sequences in the sample. This chain uses TRBV9 with TRBJ2-7; weak D call: TRBD1 (5 bases). The CDR3 runs to 14 residues. CDR1 is SGDLS and CDR2 is YYNGEE in the germline V gene. V was cut by 1 base and J by 3 bases, with 11 bases left in between. The CDR3 region has the DNA TGTGCCAGCAGCGTAACGGGTCAGGGCTACGAGCAGTACTTC. Translated, it gives CASSVTGQGYEQYF. The full variable domain, with the rest looked up from reference TRBV9 and TRBJ2-7, is DSGVTQTPKHLITATGQRVTLRCSPRSGDLSVYWYQQSLDQGLQFLIQYYNGEERAKGNILERFSAQQFPDLHSELNLSSLELGDSALYFCASSVTGQGYEQYFGPGTRLTVT.

The chain employs TRBV14 and TRBJ1-1; no firm D call. Looked up from germline, CDR1 is SGHDN and CDR2 is FVKESK. The V end was cut by 3 bases, the J end by 5 bases, with 7 bases between. This CDR3 is 12 amino acids long. Here the CDR3 reads CASSQWGTEAFF. The DNA of the CDR3 is TGTGCCAGCAGCCAGTGGGGTACTGAAGCTTTCTTT.

The genes are TRBV5-1 and TRBJ1-1; TRBD1 is a possible D gene (5 bases). Germline V CDR1 and CDR2: SGHRS, YFSETQ. Trimming shortened V by 5 bases and J by 1 base, and 9 bases separated the two germline ends. This CDR3 is built from 13 residues. The CDR3 loop is CASRQDRNTEAFF. CDR3 bases: TGCGCCAGCAGGCAAGACAGGAACACTGAAGCTTTCTTT.

The chain uses TRBV5-6 and TRBJ1-5, with D unresolved. Trimming took off 0 bases at V and 1 base at J, with 11 bases between the two ends. Per germline, CDR1 SGHDT and CDR2 YYEEEE. The CDR3 has 16 residues. The CDR3 spells CASSLGGRNSNQPQHF. CDR3 nucleotides: TGTGCCAGCAGCTTGGGAGGGAGGAACAGCAATCAGCCCCAGCATTTT.

V is TRBV19 and J is TRBJ2-5, with D perhaps TRBD2 (6 bases). Germline V gives CDR1 LNHDA, CDR2 SQIVND (reference sequence). CDR3 length: 18 amino acids. The germline V and J ends were trimmed by 5 bases and 2 bases, with 24 bases remaining between them. In DNA, the CDR3 is TGTGCCAGTAGTTCCTGGCCCAGTAAGGAGGGTAAGCAAGAGACCCAGTACTTC. Its protein product is CASSSWPSKEGKQETQYF. Variable domain in full (rest from reference TRBV19 and TRBJ2-5): DGGITQSPKYLFRKEGQNVTLSCEQNLNHDAMYWYRQDPGQGLRLIYYSQIVNDFQKGDIAEGYSVSREKKESFPLTVTSAQKNPTAFYLCASSSWPSKEGKQETQYFGPGTRLLVL.

V usage is TRBV5-1 and J usage is TRBJ2-5, with D possibly TRBD1 on 6 matching bases. Germline V gives CDR1 SGHRS, CDR2 YFSETQ. V lost 6 bases and J lost 4, with 16 bases in between. The CDR3 is 14 residues long. The CDR3 bases are TGCGCCAGCAATCGACCAGGGGTGGGAGAGACCCAGTACTTC. Translation: CASNRPGVGETQYF.

The genes are TRBV11-2 and TRBJ2-1, with D hard to call. CDR3 length equals 15 residues. Trimming left V 2 bases short and J 0 bases short, with 8 bases between. CDR1 and CDR2 from the germline V gene are SGHAT and FQNNGV. The CDR3 DNA reads as TGTGCCAGCAGCTTATTAAAAAGCTCCTACAATGAGCAGTTCTTC. Translation gives CASSLLKSSYNEQFF.

This chain uses TRBV29-1 with TRBJ1-1; maybe TRBD1 (5 bases). The CDR3 contains 15 residues. V dropped 4 bases and J dropped 6 bases, with 21 bases sitting between them. Per the germline V gene, CDR1 is SQVTM and CDR2 is ANQGSEA. The chain's CDR3 is CSVGPARLGEAEAFF. The CDR3 nucleotides are TGCAGCGTTGGGCCGGCGCGCTTAGGGGAAGCTGAAGCTTTCTTT. Full variable domain (rest looked up from reference TRBV29-1 and TRBJ1-1): SAVISQKPSRDICQRGTSLTIQCQVDSQVTMMFWYRQQPGQSLTLIATANQGSEATYESGFVIDKFPISRPNLTFSTLTVSNMSPEDSSIYLCSVGPARLGEAEAFFGQGTRLTVV.

This clone showed up just once. J is TRBJ2-7 and V is TRBV6-6; no firm D call. This CDR3 region has 14 residues. Germline V gene data show CDR1 as MNHNY and CDR2 as SVGAGI (reference sequence). V lost 0 bases, J lost 1 base, and 7 bases lay in between. The CDR3 nucleotides read TGTGCCAGCAGTTACTCAGTGGGTTCCTACGAGCAGTACTTC. Its protein is CASSYSVGSYEQYF.

This clone was recorded only once. The chain carries TRBV29-1 and TRBJ2-7; 7 positions match TRBD1. The V and J ends lost 5 bases and 0 bases, in that order; junction bases with no gene match: 7. The CDR3 has 14 residues. The germline CDR1 and CDR2 sequences are SQVTM and ANQGSEA. DNA for the CDR3: TGCAGCGTTTCACGGACAGGCAGCTCCTACGAGCAGTACTTC. Its translation is CSVSRTGSSYEQYF.

V usage is TRBV27 and J usage is TRBJ2-7, with 7 bases that match TRBD2. The trim removed 3 bases at V and 6 bases at J, leaving 2 bases unmatched. CDR1 and CDR2 (germline): MNHEY, SMNVEV (reference sequence). This CDR3 contains 12 residues. CDR3 nucleotide sequence: TGTGCCAGCAGTTTGGGGACTATCGAGCAGTACTTC. Its translation: CASSLGTIEQYF.

This chain joins TRBV7-8 and TRBJ1-3, with D possibly TRBD1 on 5 matching bases. This CDR3 region has 15 residues. Looked up from germline, CDR1 is SGHVS and CDR2 is FQNEAQ. The V end lost 4 bases, the J end lost 0 bases, and 10 bases lay between the germline ends. The CDR3 coding sequence is TGTGCCAGCAGCTCGACAGTTTTCTCTGGAAACACCATATATTTT. It is translated as CASSSTVFSGNTIYF.

Concerning this clone itself: In the same sample, other DNA sequences code for this CDR3. CDR3 nucleotide sequence: TGTGCCAGCTCACCAACTTCAGAGACCCAGTACTTC. Translating it yields CASSPTSETQYF. The gene calls are TRBV18 and TRBJ2-5; D not resolved. This CDR3 is built from 12 residues. Germline loops: CDR1 KGHSH, CDR2 LQKENI. V lost 2 bases to trimming and J lost 4 bases, with 5 bases between them.

The chain employs TRBV4-1 and TRBJ2-7; 8 bases align to TRBD1. V lost 4 bases, J lost 3 bases, and 8 bases stayed unmatched. CDR1 MGHRA and CDR2 YSYEKL come from the germline V gene. The CDR3 length is 15 residues. DNA of the CDR3: TGCGCCAGCAGCCGGGGCGGGGACAGGTTCTACGAGCAGTACTTC. Encoded protein: CASSRGGDRFYEQYF.

Of note for this clone: Distinct nucleotide sequences in the sample also encode this CDR3. J is TRBJ2-1 and V is TRBV5-1; 7 bases align to TRBD1. Germline loops: CDR1 SGHRS, CDR2 YFSETQ. After removal of 2 bases from V and 9 bases from J, the junction contained 2 bases not matched to a gene. CDR3 length: 12 residues. CDR3 in amino acids: CASSLQGSEQFF. The CDR3 DNA sequence: TGCGCCAGCAGCTTACAGGGGAGTGAGCAGTTCTTC.

The V call is TRBV7-6, the J call TRBJ2-2; no firm D call. In germline, CDR1 is SGHVS, CDR2 FNYEAQ. Trimming pared 2 bases from V and 6 bases from J, leaving 10 bases between. The CDR3 is made up of 14 amino acids. The CDR3 region is CASSLYPTPGELFF. Here the CDR3 DNA reads TGTGCCAGCAGCTTATACCCCACCCCCGGGGAGCTGTTTTTT.

The gene calls are TRBV14 and TRBJ2-7; D is unclear. Trimming removed 0 bases at V and 3 bases at J, with 12 bases between. The CDR3 covers 15 residues. Looked up from germline, CDR1 is SGHDN and CDR2 is FVKESK. The CDR3 sequence is CASSQDFAGGYEQYF. CDR3 bases: TGTGCCAGCAGCCAAGATTTCGCTGGCGGCTACGAGCAGTACTTC.